These 15 T cell receptor beta chains were all obtained from the same sample, sequenced in a study of shared clonotypes between healthy human individuals. Assay: immunoSEQ multiplex PCR; the TCRdb copy retains only in-frame clones and omits some. The sample lists 850,000 to 1,200,000 clones, more than 65% seen once, with roughly 1.5% in the top ten. Material for sequencing was memory CD4+ T cells sorted from blood. Subset indicated: CD45RA-negative fraction. Source of these receptors: a man between 18 and 29 years old in good health.

The V call is TRBV18, the J call TRBJ2-7, with 8 positions matching TRBD1. Trimming removed 6 bases from V and 3 bases from J; junction bases left unmatched: 10. Germline loops: CDR1 KGHSH, CDR2 LQKENI. The CDR3 runs to 15 residues. The CDR3 is CASSYLDRGVYEQYF. CDR3 in DNA: TGTGCCAGCTCGTACCTAGACAGGGGAGTCTACGAGCAGTACTTC.

The V gene is TRBV7-2, the J gene TRBJ2-1; D ambiguous. CDR1 SGHTA and CDR2 FQGNSA come from the germline V gene. V dropped 5 bases and J dropped 1 base, with 6 bases sitting between them. This CDR3 contains 13 residues. CDR3 sequence reads: CASSPHSYNEQFF. The CDR3 bases are TGTGCCAGCAGCCCACATTCCTACAATGAGCAGTTCTTC.

The chain employs TRBV11-3 and TRBJ2-3; TRBD1 agrees at 7 bases. With V trimmed by 1 base and J by 8 bases, 3 bases remained unmatched. The CDR3 sequence is 13 residues long. Germline loops: CDR1 SGHNT, CDR2 YENEEA. CDR3 nucleotides: TGTGCCAGCAGCTTAGGGGACAGCCGTACGCAGTATTTT. Translating it yields CASSLGDSRTQYF. The full variable domain, completed using reference TRBV11-3 and TRBJ2-3, is EAGVVQSPRYKIIEKKQPVAFWCNPISGHNTLYWYLQNLGQGPELLIRYENEEAVDDSQLPKDRFSAERLKGVDSTLKIQPAELGDSAVYLCASSLGDSRTQYFGPGTRLTVL.

There are a few counts of this clone. CDR3 in DNA: TGTGCCAGCAGTCCCCTACCGGGACAGAAGAATTCACCCCTCCACTTT. This sequence encodes CASSPLPGQKNSPLHF. The rearrangement joins TRBV28 to TRBJ1-6; 7 bases align to TRBD1. The trim removed 5 bases at V and 7 bases at J, leaving 11 bases unmatched. The CDR3 covers 16 residues. Germline CDR1 MDHEN, CDR2 SYDVKM. The whole variable domain, remainder taken from reference TRBV28 and TRBJ1-6, is DVKVTQSSRYLVKRTGEKVFLECVQDMDHENMFWYRQDPGLGLRLIYFSYDVKMKEKGDIPEGYSVSREKKERFSLILESASTNQTSMYLCASSPLPGQKNSPLHFGNGTRLTVT.

Points on this clone: In the same sample, other DNA sequences code for this CDR3. The V call is TRBV10-2, the J call TRBJ1-1; 9 nucleotides agree with TRBD1. Germline V lookup: CDR1 WSHSY, CDR2 SAAADI. The CDR3 contains 13 residues. The ends lost 5 bases at V and 4 bases at J; junction bases unmatched: 2. The CDR3 nucleotides are TGCGCCAGCAGTTTGGACAGGGGCACTGAAGCTTTCTTT. The encoded protein is CASSLDRGTEAFF.

This clone was seen just once. The genes are TRBV2 and TRBJ1-4; 7 bases align to TRBD1. CDR1 and CDR2 from the germline V gene are SNHLY and FYNNEI. The V segment lost 6 bases and the J segment 6 bases; nucleotides outside the gene matches: 7. The CDR3 has 14 residues. The CDR3 is CASRPTGSYEKLFF. As DNA, the CDR3 is TGTGCCAGCAGGCCGACAGGGTCCTATGAAAAACTGTTTTTT.

The chain employs TRBV28 and TRBJ1-2; possibly TRBD1 for D (5 bases). Per germline, CDR1 MDHEN and CDR2 SYDVKM. This CDR3 contains 12 residues. Trimming stripped 8 bases from V and 7 bases from J, with 14 bases between. The CDR3 reads CASEQGWSGYTF. CDR3 bases: TGTGCCAGCGAGCAGGGTTGGAGTGGCTACACCTTC.

The J gene is TRBJ2-1, the V gene TRBV11-2; TRBD2 matches 9 bases. Germline loops: CDR1 SGHAT, CDR2 FQNNGV. The V segment lost 2 bases and the J segment 8 bases; nucleotides outside the gene matches: 7. The length of the CDR3 is 15 residues. CDR3 coding DNA: TGTGCCAGCAGCTTAAGCGGGGGGCCATTCCATGAGCAGTTCTTC. Protein sequence: CASSLSGGPFHEQFF.

CDR3 in DNA: TGTGCCAGCAGTGATGAGGGACTACATAATTCACCCCTCCACTTT. Translated: CASSDEGLHNSPLHF. The chain combines TRBV2 with TRBJ1-6; D is possibly TRBD1 (5 bases). Germline V gives CDR1 SNHLY, CDR2 FYNNEI. The V and J ends lost 3 bases and 5 bases respectively, with 11 bases between them. The CDR3 runs to 15 residues.

V usage is TRBV10-1 and J usage is TRBJ2-7; 13 nucleotides line up with TRBD2. Trimming took 6 bases from V and 5 from J; bases not matched to a gene: 19. Germline CDR1 WNHNN, CDR2 SYGVQD (reference sequence). The CDR3 covers 19 residues. CDR3 in amino acids: CASSDERGTSGRATDEQYF. The CDR3 DNA follows: TGCGCCAGCAGCGACGAAAGGGGCACTAGCGGGAGGGCCACAGACGAGCAGTACTTC.

The V and J genes are TRBV29-1 and TRBJ2-1, with a weak D call TRBD2 (5 bases). Deletions cut 6 bases from V and 6 bases from J, with 12 bases between. The length of the CDR3 is 12 residues. Germline V gene lookup returns CDR1 SQVTM and CDR2 ANQGSEA. CDR3 coding DNA: TGCAGCGTAGGGAGCGAGGTCAATGAGCAGTTCTTC. Encoded protein: CSVGSEVNEQFF.

The CDR3 protein is CASSSTGTSGILGQFF. Written as DNA, the CDR3 is TGTGCCAGCAGCAGCACCGGGACTAGCGGGATATTAGGGCAGTTCTTC. The chain carries TRBV5-4 and TRBJ2-1; TRBD2 aligns across 13 bases. Trimming at V came to 4 bases and at J to 12 bases, leaving 13 bases not matched to a gene. The CDR3 contains 16 residues. Germline V lookup: CDR1 SGHNT, CDR2 YYREEE (reference sequence).

The CDR3: CASSVSGRAGEQYF. DNA for the CDR3: TGCGCCAGCAGTGTCAGCGGGAGGGCCGGTGAGCAGTACTTC. The gene calls are TRBV10-2 and TRBJ2-7; 10 bases are shared with TRBD2. Germline assignment: CDR1 WSHSY and CDR2 SAAADI. The trim removed 4 bases at V and 7 bases at J, leaving 7 bases unmatched. This CDR3 has 14 residues.

This clone appeared many times. Different DNA sequences within this sample yield the same CDR3. For the CDR3, the DNA is TGTGCCAGCAGTGACCGTACCTACGAGCAGTACTTC. This sequence encodes CASSDRTYEQYF. The chain carries TRBV2 and TRBJ2-7; D is undetermined. CDR3 size: 12 residues. CDR1 SNHLY and CDR2 FYNNEI come from the germline V gene. Trimming cost V 3 bases and J 2 bases, with 5 bases left between them. The full variable domain, with the rest looked up from reference TRBV2 and TRBJ2-7, is EPEVTQTPSHQVTQMGQEVILRCVPISNHLYFYWYRQILGQKVEFLVSFYNNEISEKSEIFDDQFSVERPDGSNFTLKIRSTKLEDSAMYFCASSDRTYEQYFGPGTRLTVT.

The chain couples TRBV6-5 to TRBJ2-7; maybe TRBD1 (5 bases). This CDR3 is built from 13 residues. V was clipped by 7 bases and J by 7 bases, with 17 bases between them. Germline assignment: CDR1 MNHEY and CDR2 SVGAGI. For the CDR3, the DNA is TGTGCCAGCACAGGGAAAGGGGCGAGAGAGCAGTACTTC. Translating it yields CASTGKGAREQYF.